The rows below give T cell receptor beta chains drawn from one sample of a study of control samples from healthy donors and cancer patients. The table came from immunoSEQ multiplex PCR; TCRdb's copy has only in-frame clones and leaves some out. Of approximately 94,000 clones listed, 85% to 90% are singletons. Sequenced material: blood. Source of these receptors: a woman between 45 and 65 years old in good health. Both conserved end residues are part of each CDR3. D genes are given only for firm matches. Size tells how often a clone was seen (once, few, many) or the class of an expanded clone, and some rows leave it out.

D: .
J: TRBJ2-7
size: .
V: TRBV6-5
CDR3: CASSYTTPKGVEQYF
DNA: TGTGCCAGCAGTTACACTACCCCCAAAGGGGTCGAGCAGTACTTC

D: .
J: TRBJ2-5
size: .
V: TRBV3-1/TRBV3-2
CDR3: CASRNSDSPRETQYF
DNA: TGTGCCAGCAGGAACTCTGACAGTCCCCGGGAGACCCAGTACTTC

D: .
J: TRBJ1-6
size: few
V: TRBV7-2
CDR3: CASSLRIGGARDSPLHF
DNA: TGTGCCAGCAGCTTAAGAATAGGGGGGGCGAGGGATTCACCCCTCCACTTT

D: TRBD2
J: TRBJ2-3
size: .
V: TRBV10-3
CDR3: CAISERGGSEDTQYF
DNA: TGTGCCATCAGTGAGCGGGGGGGTTCGGAGGATACGCAGTATTTT

D: .
J: TRBJ1-2
size: .
V: TRBV2
CDR3: CASSQETVSDGYTF
DNA: TGTGCCAGCAGCCAGGAAACAGTTTCCGATGGCTACACCTTC

D: .
J: TRBJ2-2
size: .
V: TRBV11-1
CDR3: CASSPQSWGSGGELFF
DNA: TGTGCCAGCAGCCCACAGAGTTGGGGTTCGGGCGGGGAGCTGTTTTTT

D: .
J: TRBJ2-7
size: once
V: TRBV5-1
CDR3: CASSSGPDGIYEQYF
DNA: TGCGCCAGCAGCTCAGGCCCCGACGGGATCTACGAGCAGTACTTC

D: TRBD1
J: TRBJ2-7
size: .
V: TRBV3-1/TRBV3-2
CDR3: CASSQRMPGNSDRGNSYEQYF
DNA: TGTGCCAGCAGCCAGCGGATGCCGGGGAACTCTGACAGGGGGAACTCCTACGAGCAGTACTTC

D: TRBD2
J: TRBJ2-1
size: .
V: TRBV6-1
CDR3: CASSEIGTSLEEQFF
DNA: TGTGCCAGCAGTGAAATAGGGACTAGCTTAGAGGAGCAGTTCTTC

D: .
J: TRBJ2-3
size: once
V: TRBV27
CDR3: CASSLFIASTDTQYF
DNA: TGTGCCAGCAGTTTGTTCATAGCGAGCACAGATACGCAGTATTTT

D: TRBD1
J: TRBJ1-5
size: .
V: TRBV6-2/TRBV6-3
CDR3: CASSYTGQGSNQPQHF
DNA: TGTGCCAGCAGTTACACGGGACAGGGAAGCAATCAGCCCCAGCATTTT

D: .
J: TRBJ2-7
size: .
V: TRBV6-2/TRBV6-3
CDR3: CASSNMRYEQYF
DNA: TGTGCCAGCAGTAATATGAGATACGAGCAGTACTTC

D: TRBD1
J: TRBJ2-3
size: .
V: TRBV6-2/TRBV6-3
CDR3: CASSRDSRTDTQYF
DNA: TGTGCCAGCAGCCGGGACAGTCGCACAGATACGCAGTATTTT

D: .
J: TRBJ1-4
size: .
V: TRBV3-1/TRBV3-2
CDR3: CASSHKLIRNEKLFF
DNA: TGTGCCAGCAGCCACAAATTAATACGGAATGAAAAACTGTTTTTT

D: TRBD2
J: TRBJ2-3
size: .
V: TRBV4-3
CDR3: CASSPSPTGGGTDTQYF
DNA: TGCGCCAGCAGCCCCTCCCCCACGGGAGGCGGGACAGATACGCAGTATTTT

D: .
J: TRBJ2-5
size: few
V: TRBV5-4
CDR3: CASSLEGGNQETQYF
DNA: TGTGCCAGCAGCTTGGAAGGTGGCAACCAAGAGACCCAGTACTTC

D: TRBD2
J: TRBJ2-7
size: .
V: TRBV7-8
CDR3: CASSLGTSGTYEQYF
DNA: TGTGCCAGCAGCTTAGGGACTAGCGGGACGTACGAGCAGTACTTC

D: TRBD1
J: TRBJ1-2
size: .
V: TRBV27
CDR3: CASSVGTGRDYGYTF
DNA: TGTGCCAGCAGTGTAGGGACAGGGAGGGACTATGGCTACACCTTC

D: .
J: TRBJ1-6
size: .
V: TRBV2
CDR3: CASRGWAGLGSPLHF
DNA: TGTGCCAGCAGAGGTTGGGCAGGGCTTGGTTCACCCCTCCACTTT

D: .
J: TRBJ1-4
size: .
V: TRBV7-9
CDR3: CASSLGSARWYEKLFF
DNA: TGTGCCAGCAGCTTAGGGTCGGCCCGATGGTATGAAAAACTGTTTTTT

D: TRBD1
J: TRBJ1-6
size: .
V: TRBV2
CDR3: CASRETGSNNSPLHF
DNA: TGTGCCAGCAGAGAGACAGGGTCAAATAATTCACCCCTCCACTTT

D: TRBD2
J: TRBJ2-7
size: .
V: TRBV9
CDR3: CASSVGGRSYEQYF
DNA: TGTGCCAGCAGCGTAGGCGGGAGGTCTTACGAGCAGTACTTC

D: TRBD1
J: TRBJ1-1
size: .
V: TRBV11-3
CDR3: CASSLGGQMNTEAFF
DNA: TGTGCCAGCAGCTTAGGGGGACAGATGAACACTGAAGCTTTCTTT

D: .
J: TRBJ2-5
size: .
V: TRBV5-1
CDR3: CASRMRGQETQYF
DNA: TGCGCCAGCAGGATGCGGGGTCAAGAGACCCAGTACTTC

D: .
J: TRBJ1-3
size: once
V: TRBV9
CDR3: CASSAESSSGNTIYF
DNA: TGTGCCAGCAGCGCTGAAAGCTCCTCTGGAAACACCATATATTTT

D: .
J: TRBJ2-5
size: .
V: TRBV7-9
CDR3: CASSLVGTQETQYF
DNA: TGTGCCAGCAGCTTAGTGGGGACGCAAGAGACCCAGTACTTC

D: .
J: TRBJ1-5
size: .
V: TRBV15
CDR3: CATSRDIAVGQPQHF
DNA: TGTGCCACCAGCAGAGATATCGCGGTGGGTCAGCCCCAGCATTTT

D: .
J: TRBJ1-3
size: .
V: TRBV13
CDR3: CASRPILSGGNTIYF
DNA: TGTGCCAGCAGACCTATCCTAAGCGGTGGAAACACCATATATTTT

D: .
J: TRBJ1-3
size: .
V: TRBV2
CDR3: CASSEEGTHGNTIYF
DNA: TGTGCCAGCAGTGAAGAAGGGACACATGGAAACACCATATATTTT

D: .
J: TRBJ1-6
size: .
V: TRBV11-2
CDR3: CASSLDPAGNDSPLHF
DNA: TGTGCCAGCAGCTTAGATCCGGCAGGAAATGATTCACCCCTCCACTTT

D: .
J: TRBJ1-1
size: .
V: TRBV6-5
CDR3: CASSPSPDTEAFF
DNA: TGTGCCAGCAGTCCCTCCCCGGACACTGAAGCTTTCTTT

D: .
J: TRBJ1-5
size: few
V: TRBV23-1
CDR3: CASSQTDSSDQPQHF
DNA: TGCGCCAGCAGTCAAACCGACAGCTCCGATCAGCCCCAGCATTTT

D: .
J: TRBJ1-1
size: .
V: TRBV3-1/TRBV3-2
CDR3: CASSPPGLQAFF
DNA: TGTGCCAGCAGCCCCCCCGGGTTACAAGCTTTCTTT

D: TRBD1
J: TRBJ2-5
size: .
V: TRBV7-3
CDR3: CASSRGPTGTETQYF
DNA: TGTGCCAGCAGTCGTGGCCCGACAGGGACAGAGACCCAGTACTTC

D: .
J: TRBJ1-6
size: .
V: TRBV7-2
CDR3: CASSWTTVSNSPLHF
DNA: TGTGCCAGCAGCTGGACGACAGTCAGCAATTCACCCCTCCACTTT

D: .
J: TRBJ1-4
size: .
V: TRBV14
CDR3: CASSQVRGGSEKLFF
DNA: TGTGCCAGCAGCCAAGTTAGGGGAGGAAGTGAAAAACTGTTTTTT

D: TRBD1
J: TRBJ1-1
size: .
V: TRBV7-2
CDR3: CASSSPEGAPRTGTEAFF
DNA: TGTGCCAGCAGCTCCCCGGAGGGGGCGCCGAGAACCGGCACTGAAGCTTTCTTT

D: .
J: TRBJ1-1
size: .
V: TRBV2
CDR3: CASSPQGGMTEAFF
DNA: TGTGCCAGCAGCCCACAGGGCGGAATGACTGAAGCTTTCTTT

D: .
J: TRBJ1-1
size: .
V: TRBV4-1
CDR3: CASSQDRRNTEAFF
DNA: TGCGCCAGCAGCCAAGATCGGCGGAACACTGAAGCTTTCTTT

D: .
J: TRBJ2-3
size: .
V: TRBV12-3/TRBV12-4
CDR3: CASSLGPTDTQYF
DNA: TGTGCCAGCAGTTTAGGTCCGACAGATACGCAGTATTTT

D: TRBD1
J: TRBJ1-6
size: .
V: TRBV11-2
CDR3: CASSFAGGRPLHF
DNA: TGTGCCAGCAGCTTCGCAGGGGGCAGACCCCTCCACTTT

D: TRBD1
J: TRBJ2-1
size: few
V: TRBV11-2
CDR3: CASSRGTGSNEQFF
DNA: TGTGCCAGCAGCCGCGGGACAGGGTCCAATGAGCAGTTCTTC

D: TRBD2
J: TRBJ2-7
size: .
V: TRBV29-1
CDR3: CSAARGGGEQYF
DNA: TGCAGCGCGGCACGGGGCGGGGGCGAGCAGTACTTC

D: .
J: TRBJ1-2
size: .
V: TRBV4-3
CDR3: CASSQEIDRAYGYTF
DNA: TGCGCCAGCAGCCAAGAAATAGACAGAGCCTATGGCTACACCTTC

D: TRBD1
J: TRBJ2-7
size: .
V: TRBV5-1
CDR3: CASSLRTGRNEQYF
DNA: TGCGCCAGCAGCCTTCGGACAGGGAGGAACGAGCAGTACTTC

D: .
J: TRBJ2-5
size: .
V: TRBV7-9
CDR3: CASSSQTSEGTQYF
DNA: TGTGCCAGCAGCTCCCAGACTAGTGAGGGGACCCAGTACTTC

D: .
J: TRBJ1-4
size: .
V: TRBV19
CDR3: CASTAATNEKLFF
DNA: TGTGCCAGCACAGCCGCAACTAATGAAAAACTGTTTTTT

D: .
J: TRBJ2-5
size: .
V: TRBV7-2
CDR3: CASAEGGIGSRTQYF
DNA: TGTGCCAGCGCCGAGGGGGGTATAGGAAGTCGTACCCAGTACTTC

D: .
J: TRBJ1-1
size: .
V: TRBV28
CDR3: CASSLGRPTTAFF
DNA: TGTGCCAGCAGTTTAGGTCGACCGACTACAGCTTTCTTT

D: .
J: TRBJ1-1
size: .
V: TRBV7-3
CDR3: CASSLVGTKGTEAFF
DNA: TGTGCCAGCAGCTTAGTTGGGACAAAGGGCACTGAAGCTTTCTTT

D: .
J: TRBJ1-6
size: .
V: TRBV6-1
CDR3: CASSEERVSVSPLHF
DNA: TGTGCCAGCAGTGAAGAGAGGGTTTCGGTTTCACCCCTCCACTTT

D: .
J: TRBJ2-5
size: few
V: TRBV20-1
CDR3: CSASPRRASDQETQYF
DNA: TGCAGTGCTAGTCCTCGTCGGGCTAGCGACCAAGAGACCCAGTACTTC

D: .
J: TRBJ2-1
size: .
V: TRBV5-1
CDR3: CASRALVYNEQFF
DNA: TGCGCCAGCAGAGCTCTAGTTTACAATGAGCAGTTCTTC

D: TRBD1
J: TRBJ1-1
size: once
V: TRBV19
CDR3: CASSTKGRQGGTEAFF
DNA: TGTGCCAGTAGTACAAAAGGGAGACAGGGAGGTACTGAAGCTTTCTTT

D: TRBD2
J: TRBJ2-2
size: .
V: TRBV6-4
CDR3: CASSDSPPGLAGTGELFF
DNA: TGTGCCAGCAGTGACTCCCCTCCGGGACTAGCAGGCACCGGGGAGCTGTTTTTT

D: .
J: TRBJ2-7
size: .
V: TRBV7-2
CDR3: CASSLFSGRSSYEQYF
DNA: TGTGCCAGCAGCTTATTTAGCGGAAGGAGCTCCTACGAGCAGTACTTC

D: .
J: TRBJ1-1
size: .
V: TRBV19
CDR3: CASSNAGGNTEAFF
DNA: TGTGCCAGTAGTAATGCCGGGGGGAACACTGAAGCTTTCTTT

D: .
J: TRBJ1-2
size: .
V: TRBV29-1
CDR3: CSVGDSVFDGYTF
DNA: TGCAGCGTTGGGGACTCTGTTTTCGATGGCTACACCTTC

D: TRBD1
J: TRBJ1-5
size: .
V: TRBV28
CDR3: CASNLFPGQGINQPQHF
DNA: TGTGCCAGTAATCTCTTCCCGGGACAGGGGATTAATCAGCCCCAGCATTTT

D: .
J: TRBJ2-1
size: .
V: TRBV7-9
CDR3: CASSFPAVASSYNEQFF
DNA: TGTGCCAGCAGCTTTCCGGCCGTAGCAAGCTCCTACAATGAGCAGTTCTTC